The 32 T cell receptor beta chains presented below share a single source sample, sequenced in a study of radiation and T cells in renal cell carcinoma. TCRdb keeps only in-frame clones here, not all; method: immunoSEQ multiplex PCR. The table includes some 150,000 clones, 75% to 90% detected once. Specified time point: blood 4 weeks post-SBRT, at nephrectomy. The treatment is: 15 Gy SBRT to primary tumor, nephrectomy 4 weeks later. Sequencing was performed on blood, taken from a patient whose treatment included radiotherapy and nephrectomy. The receptors were gathered from a woman between 45 and 65 years old with renal cell carcinoma.

V and J are TRBV11-2 and TRBJ2-5, with TRBD2 as a possible D gene (5 bases). V lost 3 bases, J lost 2 bases, and 10 bases lay in between. CDR1 is SGHAT and CDR2 is FQNNGV in the germline V gene. The CDR3 spans 14 residues. Here the CDR3 DNA reads TGTGCCAGCAGCTTCAGGACTTCGCAAGAGACCCAGTACTTC. It is translated as CASSFRTSQETQYF.

The V gene is TRBV25-1, the J gene TRBJ2-4, with D possibly matching TRBD1 (6 bases). V was pared by 0 bases and J by 11 bases, with 17 bases between. This CDR3 contains 15 residues. From germline, CDR1 is MGHDK and CDR2 SYGVNS. CDR3 in DNA: TGTGCCAGCAGTGAATATAAGTCAGGGGCCCAGGTTCAGTACTTC. This translates into CASSEYKSGAQVQYF.

The rearrangement uses TRBV6-6 and TRBJ2-5, with D perhaps TRBD2 (6 bases). Germline CDR1 MNHNY, CDR2 SVGAGI (reference sequence). V was cut by 2 bases and J by 1 base, with 8 bases left in between. The CDR3 length is 14 residues. As DNA, the CDR3 is TGTGCCAGCAGTTACGGGGACTTCCAAGAGACCCAGTACTTC. It yields the protein CASSYGDFQETQYF.

The rearrangement links TRBV28 to TRBJ2-7, with D uncertain. This CDR3 is 15 amino acids long. CDR1 and CDR2 from the germline V gene are MDHEN and SYDVKM. V was pared by 1 base and J by 0 bases, with 10 bases between. The CDR3 DNA reads as TGTGCCAGCAGTTTATTCTTGGCAGACTCCTACGAGCAGTACTTC. Its translation is CASSLFLADSYEQYF.

The V gene is TRBV28, the J gene TRBJ1-1, with D perhaps matching TRBD1 (6 bases). Looked up from germline, CDR1 is MDHEN and CDR2 is SYDVKM. Trimming removed 6 bases from V and 2 bases from J, with 10 bases in between. The CDR3 loop spans 13 amino acids. The CDR3, as DNA: TGTGCCAGCAGGGACAGAGCTAACACTGAAGCTTTCTTT. It yields the protein CASRDRANTEAFF.

This chain uses TRBV7-2 with TRBJ1-1, with a weak D call TRBD1 (6 bases). Germline V gives CDR1 SGHTA, CDR2 FQGNSA. Trimming pared 5 bases from V and 8 bases from J, leaving 9 bases between. The CDR3 covers 11 residues. The CDR3 loop is CASSGGWEAFF. CDR3 DNA sequence: TGTGCCAGCAGCGGGGGCTGGGAAGCTTTCTTT.

This clone was picked up one time. The chain couples TRBV5-6 to TRBJ2-5; 10 bases map to TRBD2. Germline CDR1 and CDR2: SGHDT and YYEEEE. The CDR3 is 16 amino acids. J lost 3 bases, V lost 2 bases, and 7 bases had no gene match. CDR3 amino acids: CASSFGRTSGKETQYF. Written as DNA, the CDR3 is TGTGCCAGCAGCTTCGGCCGGACTAGCGGTAAAGAGACCCAGTACTTC. Drawing the rest from reference TRBV5-6 and TRBJ2-5, the complete variable domain is DAGVTQSPTHLIKTRGQQVTLRCSPKSGHDTVSWYQQALGQGPQFIFQYYEEEERQRGNFPDRFSGHQFPNYSSELNVNALLLGDSALYLCASSFGRTSGKETQYFGPGTRLLVL.

The chain's CDR3 is CASSAGTEGKKLFF. CDR3 coding DNA: TGCGCCAGCAGCGCGGGGACAGAGGGAAAAAAACTGTTTTTT. The gene calls are TRBV5-1 and TRBJ1-4; 7 positions match TRBD1. The CDR3 extends over 14 amino acids. Per the germline V gene, CDR1 is SGHRS and CDR2 is YFSETQ. The V gene end was trimmed by 4 bases and the J gene end by 9 bases; junction bases not matched to a gene: 9. The full variable domain, in which reference TRBV5-1 and TRBJ1-4 provide the parts outside the CDR3, is KAGVTQTPRYLIKTRGQQVTLSCSPISGHRSVSWYQQTPGQGLQFLFEYFSETQRNKGNFPGRFSGRQFSNSRSEMNVSTLELGDSALYLCASSAGTEGKKLFFGSGTQLSVL.

The chain recombines TRBV4-3 with TRBJ2-4, with D perhaps being TRBD1 or TRBD2 (6 bases each). The CDR3 has 15 amino acids. V lost 0 bases and J lost 3, with 9 bases in between. CDR1 LGHNA and CDR2 YSLEER come from the germline V gene. The CDR3 region is CASSQDGGGKNIQYF. DNA of the CDR3: TGCGCCAGCAGCCAAGATGGAGGGGGCAAAAACATTCAGTACTTC.

The chain combines TRBV5-4 with TRBJ2-5, with 10 bases matching TRBD1. CDR1 is SGHNT, CDR2 YYREEE, per germline (reference sequence). With V trimmed by 4 bases and J by 4 bases, 7 bases remained unmatched. The CDR3 loop spans 15 amino acids. The CDR3 DNA reads TGTGCCAGCAGCACCAGACAGGGGGCGGGAGAGACCCAGTACTTC. Its protein is CASSTRQGAGETQYF.

The chain has TRBV7-2 and TRBJ2-5; 8 nucleotides line up with TRBD2. Germline V lookup: CDR1 SGHTA, CDR2 FQGNSA. The CDR3 has 12 residues. The J segment lost 9 bases and the V segment lost 4 bases, leaving 4 bases of the junction unmatched. In nucleotides, the CDR3 is TGTGCCAGCAGCTCCCCGGGGGGGTCCCAGTACTTC. Encoded protein: CASSSPGGSQYF.

This clone is a singleton in its sample. The chain is built from TRBV19 and TRBJ2-4; 8 nucleotides agree with TRBD2. From germline, CDR1 is LNHDA and CDR2 SQIVND (reference sequence). Trimming took 3 bases from V and 5 from J; bases not matched to a gene: 3. The CDR3 is 14 amino acids. This CDR3 reads CASSIGREENIQYF. CDR3 bases: TGTGCCAGTAGTATCGGGCGGGAGGAAAACATTCAGTACTTC.

J is TRBJ2-1 and V is TRBV7-9; no reliable D call. The CDR3 sequence is 13 residues long. Trimming stripped 2 bases from V and 12 bases from J, with 14 bases between. The germline gives CDR1 SEHNR, CDR2 FQNEAQ (reference sequence). CDR3 protein: CASSLNTDRWQFF. The DNA for the CDR3 is TGTGCCAGCAGCTTAAACACCGATCGTTGGCAGTTCTTC.

The chain couples TRBV6-5 to TRBJ1-1, with 10 bases that match TRBD1. The trim removed 3 bases at V and 6 bases at J, leaving 7 bases unmatched. Germline V CDR1 and CDR2: MNHEY, SVGAGI. The CDR3 is made up of 15 amino acids. This CDR3 reads CASSYQLGTGAEAFF. CDR3 sequence (DNA): TGTGCCAGCAGTTATCAGTTAGGGACAGGGGCTGAAGCTTTCTTT.

The count of this clone is one. V is TRBV28 and J is TRBJ2-6; perhaps TRBD1 as D (5 bases). Germline lookup yields CDR1 MDHEN and CDR2 SYDVKM. V was clipped by 3 bases and J by 2 bases, with 8 bases between them. The CDR3 loop spans 15 amino acids. The CDR3 loop reads CASSFIGAGANVLTF. In DNA, the CDR3 is TGTGCCAGCAGTTTTATAGGGGCTGGGGCCAACGTCCTGACTTTC.

The chain is built from TRBV20-1 and TRBJ2-3; D unclear. V was trimmed by 1 base and J by 5 bases, leaving 4 bases between them. This CDR3 comprises 11 residues. From germline, CDR1 is DFQATT and CDR2 SNEGSKA (reference sequence). The CDR3 loop reads CSARVQDTQYF. The CDR3 DNA is TGCAGTGCTAGAGTCCAAGATACGCAGTATTTT.

The J gene is TRBJ1-3, the V gene TRBV7-6, with TRBD1 matching over 7 bases. CDR3 length: 17 amino acids. Germline lookup yields CDR1 SGHVS and CDR2 FNYEAQ. The V gene end was trimmed by 5 bases and the J gene end by 0 bases; junction bases not matched to a gene: 10. CDR3 region: CASSPSGQVHSGNTIYF. The CDR3 nucleotides are TGTGCCAGCAGCCCAAGCGGACAGGTCCACTCTGGAAACACCATATATTTT.

The chain has TRBV10-3 and TRBJ1-2, with D possibly being TRBD1 (5 bases). Trimming took 8 bases from V and 2 from J, leaving 9 bases between them. CDR1 ENHRY and CDR2 SYGVKD come from the germline V gene. The CDR3 is 12 residues long. The CDR3 loop reads CAIPQGNYGYTF. CDR3 DNA sequence: TGTGCCATCCCCCAGGGAAACTATGGCTACACCTTC.

The chain links TRBV6-1 to TRBJ1-1; 12 nucleotides align to TRBD1. V lost 0 bases to trimming and J lost 3 bases; unmatched junction nucleotides: 2. The CDR3 totals 16 residues. Germline V gene lookup returns CDR1 MNHNS and CDR2 SASEGT. The CDR3 nucleotides read TGTGCCAGCAGTGAAGCGGGACAGGGGGCCTACACTGAAGCTTTCTTT. As protein: CASSEAGQGAYTEAFF.

This clone was recorded once. This chain joins TRBV27 and TRBJ1-2; unclear D gene. The CDR3 is made up of 13 amino acids. With 1 base removed from V and 7 bases from J, the gap between germline ends came to 10 bases. CDR1 is MNHEY and CDR2 is SMNVEV in the germline V gene (reference sequence). CDR3 in amino acids: CASSLWLGAGYTF. CDR3 coding DNA: TGTGCCAGCAGTTTATGGCTCGGCGCTGGCTACACCTTC.

The genes are TRBV27 and TRBJ2-3, with 9 bases aligning to TRBD2. V lost 4 bases, J lost 2 bases, and 10 bases stayed unmatched. Germline lookup yields CDR1 MNHEY and CDR2 SMNVEV (reference sequence). The CDR3 runs 17 residues. The CDR3 DNA sequence: TGTGCCAGCAGTTCGCGGCTAGCGGGGTCCTACACAGATACGCAGTATTTT. As protein: CASSSRLAGSYTDTQYF.

This chain uses TRBV6-5 with TRBJ2-7; D is perhaps TRBD1 or TRBD2 (5 bases each). V dropped 5 bases and J dropped 0 bases, with 11 bases sitting between them. The CDR3 sequence is 14 residues long. The germline CDR1 and CDR2 sequences are MNHEY and SVGAGI. The CDR3 sequence is CASSPWGSSYEQYF. CDR3 DNA sequence: TGTGCCAGCAGTCCATGGGGGAGCTCCTACGAGCAGTACTTC.

This chain connects TRBV27 to TRBJ1-1; the D gene is possibly TRBD1 (5 bases). V lost 0 bases and J 0 bases, leaving 8 bases between the germline ends. This CDR3 region has 15 residues. Germline loops: CDR1 MNHEY, CDR2 SMNVEV (reference sequence). As DNA, the CDR3 is TGTGCCAGCAGTTTATCGACAGCCATGAACACTGAAGCTTTCTTT. Translating gives CASSLSTAMNTEAFF.

V is TRBV5-6 and J is TRBJ1-1; D is unclear. Per the germline V gene, CDR1 is SGHDT and CDR2 is YYEEEE. V was cut by 4 bases and J by 2 bases, with 12 bases left in between. The CDR3 contains 14 residues. The CDR3 coding sequence is TGTGCCAGCAGCGAGATATGGACTAACACTGAAGCTTTCTTT. It is translated as CASSEIWTNTEAFF.

The V call is TRBV5-6, the J call TRBJ1-2, with D possibly being TRBD1 (6 bases). V was clipped by 0 bases and J by 8 bases, with 29 bases between them. Germline V gene sequence: CDR1 SGHDT, CDR2 YYEEEE. There are 19 residues in the CDR3. The CDR3 protein is CASSLAYLSYRDTFRGYTF. CDR3 nucleotide sequence: TGTGCCAGCAGCTTGGCCTACTTATCGTATCGGGACACTTTCCGGGGCTACACCTTC.

This CDR3 is CASSLSGQGALNEQYF. CDR3 sequence (DNA): TGTGCCAGCAGTTTATCGGGGCAGGGGGCGTTGAACGAGCAGTACTTC. The chain has TRBV27 and TRBJ2-7; 8 bases map to TRBD1. J was trimmed by 5 bases and V by 0 bases; bases with no gene match: 9. Germline loops: CDR1 MNHEY, CDR2 SMNVEV (reference sequence). There are 16 residues in the CDR3.

The V call is TRBV7-8, the J call TRBJ2-7; D not certain. The CDR3 consists of 12 residues. Germline V gene lookup returns CDR1 SGHVS and CDR2 FQNEAQ. The V and J ends lost 2 bases and 4 bases respectively, with 6 bases between them. The CDR3 loop is CASSLSGYEQYF. CDR3 in DNA: TGTGCCAGCAGCTTATCCGGTTACGAGCAGTACTTC.

The CDR3 spells CASSPWTAADYGYTF. The CDR3, as DNA: TGCGCCAGCAGCCCTTGGACAGCGGCCGACTATGGCTACACCTTC. The rearrangement uses TRBV4-3 and TRBJ1-2; D may be TRBD1 (6 bases). CDR3 size: 15 residues. Deletions cut 4 bases from V and 3 bases from J, with 15 bases between. From germline, CDR1 is LGHNA and CDR2 YSLEER.

The V and J genes are TRBV7-9 and TRBJ2-7, with D perhaps TRBD1 (5 bases). This CDR3 has 13 amino acids. The V gene lost 3 bases and the J gene lost 6 bases, with 12 bases spanning the gap. Germline lookup yields CDR1 SEHNR and CDR2 FQNEAQ (reference sequence). CDR3 nucleotide sequence: TGTGCCAGCAGCTTTCAGGGATCGGTCGAGCAGTACTTC. Encoded protein: CASSFQGSVEQYF.

The J gene is TRBJ2-5, the V gene TRBV5-1; D call uncertain. Trimming shortened V by 4 bases and J by 7 bases, and 14 bases separated the two germline ends. This CDR3 contains 13 residues. CDR1 is SGHRS and CDR2 is YFSETQ in the germline V gene. CDR3 amino acids: CASSREPSGTQYF. The CDR3 DNA is TGCGCCAGCAGCAGAGAGCCTTCAGGGACCCAGTACTTC. Looking up the rest from reference TRBV5-1 and TRBJ2-5 gives the full variable domain: KAGVTQTPRYLIKTRGQQVTLSCSPISGHRSVSWYQQTPGQGLQFLFEYFSETQRNKGNFPGRFSGRQFSNSRSEMNVSTLELGDSALYLCASSREPSGTQYFGPGTRLLVL.

This rearrangement joins TRBV19 to TRBJ2-2; 10 bases agree with TRBD1. The CDR3 runs 16 residues. V lost 6 bases to trimming and J lost 4 bases; unmatched junction nucleotides: 8. Germline V gene data show CDR1 as LNHDA and CDR2 as SQIVND (reference sequence). CDR3 coding DNA: TGTGCCAGTAGCCGACAGGGGGCACGTGGCACCGGGGAGCTGTTTTTT. It is translated as CASSRQGARGTGELFF.

The chain uses TRBV7-2 and TRBJ2-3; D is ambiguous. Trimming stripped 2 bases from V and 4 bases from J, with 22 bases between. The CDR3 totals 18 residues. Germline V lookup: CDR1 SGHTA, CDR2 FQGNSA. The CDR3 loop reads CASSLQYSRPGSADTQYF. The CDR3 nucleotides are TGTGCCAGCAGCTTACAATACTCACGGCCTGGCAGTGCAGATACGCAGTATTTT.